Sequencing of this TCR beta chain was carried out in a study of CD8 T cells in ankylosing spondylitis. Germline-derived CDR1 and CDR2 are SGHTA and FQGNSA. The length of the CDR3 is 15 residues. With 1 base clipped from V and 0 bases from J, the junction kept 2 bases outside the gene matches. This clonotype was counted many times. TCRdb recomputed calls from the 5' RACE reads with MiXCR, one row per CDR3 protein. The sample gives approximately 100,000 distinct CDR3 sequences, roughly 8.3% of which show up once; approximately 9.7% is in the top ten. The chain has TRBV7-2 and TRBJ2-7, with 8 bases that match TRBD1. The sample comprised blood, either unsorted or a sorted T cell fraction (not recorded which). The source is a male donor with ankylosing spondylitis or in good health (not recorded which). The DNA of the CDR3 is TGTGCCAGCAGCTTAGTGGGACAGGACTCCTACGAGCAGTACTTC. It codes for CASSLVGQDSYEQYF.